Each of the 25 T cell receptor beta chains below was sequenced from the same sample in a study of blood T cell repertoires in COVID-19 (dated by TCRdb to the early 2020s). Library method: the immunoSEQ multiplex PCR assay. Not all clones reach the TCRdb copy of this immuneACCESS table, which keeps in-frame sequences only. Checked studies attribute under half of the gap to unresolved V genes and leave the rest unexplained. The sample data list approximately 170,000 clones, and approximately 81% of these were observed just once. The top ten clones comprise 10% of the sample. Sequencing was done on a sample of peripheral blood. The receptors shown here come from an elderly woman with active or convalescent COVID-19.

The rearrangement joins TRBV5-1 to TRBJ2-2, with D perhaps TRBD1 (5 bases). V lost 5 bases to trimming and J lost 1 base, with 9 bases between them. Per the germline V gene, CDR1 is SGHRS and CDR2 is YFSETQ. CDR3 length: 14 amino acids. The CDR3 DNA is TGCGCCAGCAGAGCAGGGCTGAACACCGGGGAGCTGTTTTTT. This gives the protein CASRAGLNTGELFF.

The chain uses TRBV5-1 and TRBJ2-3; TRBD2 agrees at 8 bases. After removal of 6 bases from V and 4 bases from J, the junction contained 4 bases not matched to a gene. Looked up from germline, CDR1 is SGHRS and CDR2 is YFSETQ. CDR3 length: 13 residues. CDR3 coding DNA: TGCGCCAGCACAGCGGGAGTAGCAGATACGCAGTATTTT. Residues: CASTAGVADTQYF.

The chain couples TRBV19 to TRBJ2-5; 7 bases align to TRBD1. V was pared by 6 bases and J by 0 bases, with 4 bases of the junction left unmatched. Germline CDR1 LNHDA, CDR2 SQIVND (reference sequence). CDR3 length: 14 amino acids. The CDR3 bases are TGTGCCAGTAGCCCGGACAGGAACCAAGAGACCCAGTACTTC. Translated: CASSPDRNQETQYF.

This sequence joins TRBV30 and TRBJ2-7; TRBD2 matches 7 bases. V shed 2 bases, J shed 3 bases, and the junction held 7 bases outside the gene matches. From germline, CDR1 is GTSNPN and CDR2 SVGIG (reference sequence). The CDR3 sequence is 14 residues long. CDR3 coding DNA: TGTGCCTGGAGTCGGGGGGTCAATATCTACGAGCAGTACTTC. Translation: CAWSRGVNIYEQYF.

The J gene is TRBJ2-7, the V gene TRBV27; 7 positions match TRBD2. This CDR3 has 13 residues. The V segment lost 1 base and the J segment 4 bases; nucleotides outside the gene matches: 1. In germline, CDR1 is MNHEY, CDR2 SMNVEV (reference sequence). CDR3 bases: TGTGCCAGCAGTTTATGGGGGGGTTACGAGCAGTACTTC. Its protein product is CASSLWGGYEQYF.

The J gene is TRBJ2-7, the V gene TRBV5-1; D is perhaps TRBD1 (6 bases). Germline V CDR1 and CDR2: SGHRS, YFSETQ. The CDR3 is 14 residues long. Trimming removed 5 bases from V and 4 bases from J, with 16 bases in between. In nucleotides, the CDR3 is TGCGCCAGCAGACCGAGGACAGACTCGTACGAGCAGTACTTC. It encodes CASRPRTDSYEQYF.

V and J are TRBV30 and TRBJ1-6, with D unresolved. Looked up from germline, CDR1 is GTSNPN and CDR2 is SVGIG (reference sequence). Trimming shortened V by 5 bases and J by 5 bases, and 10 bases separated the two germline ends. The CDR3 consists of 13 residues. CDR3 sequence reads: CAWATQHNSPLHF. DNA for the CDR3: TGTGCCTGGGCTACACAGCATAATTCACCCCTCCACTTT.

This clone was picked up one time. The chain carries TRBV6-5 and TRBJ2-5; no firm D call. The CDR3 has 11 amino acids. The germline V gene encodes CDR1 MNHEY and CDR2 SVGAGI. V lost 7 bases, J lost 3 bases, and 6 bases lay in between. The chain's CDR3 is CASKSKETQYF. CDR3 nucleotide sequence: TGTGCCAGCAAAAGCAAAGAGACCCAGTACTTC.

V is TRBV6-5 and J is TRBJ1-5; a weak D match, TRBD1 (6 bases). V lost 5 bases and J lost 1, with 12 bases in between. In germline, CDR1 is MNHEY, CDR2 SVGAGI. There are 15 residues in the CDR3. The CDR3 DNA is TGTGCCAGCAGTCGTGGACAGTTGAGCAATCAGCCCCAGCATTTT. Translating gives CASSRGQLSNQPQHF.

The chain is built from TRBV27 and TRBJ2-7; TRBD1 matches at 10 bases. V trimming: 6 bases; J trimming: 4 bases; junction bases outside the gene matches: 3. This CDR3 has 13 residues. Germline V CDR1 and CDR2: MNHEY, SMNVEV (reference sequence). DNA for the CDR3: TGTGCCAGCAGCCCGGGACAGGGGTACGAGCAGTACTTC. It is translated as CASSPGQGYEQYF.

V and J are TRBV19 and TRBJ1-2; D is uncertain. V lost 6 bases, J lost 5 bases, and 10 bases lay in between. Germline CDR1 reads LNHDA; CDR2 reads SQIVND (reference sequence). The CDR3 has 12 residues. Written as DNA, the CDR3 is TGTGCCAGTAGGACGACTGGTTATGGCTACACCTTC. Its protein product is CASRTTGYGYTF.

CDR3 sequence: CASSRNWGGGGELFF. The CDR3 DNA follows: TGTGCCAGCTCACGCAACTGGGGCGGCGGCGGGGAGCTGTTTTTT. The genes are TRBV18 and TRBJ2-2; D is perhaps TRBD1 (5 bases). Germline values: CDR1 KGHSH, CDR2 LQKENI. V was cut by 4 bases and J by 7 bases, with 16 bases left in between. The CDR3 covers 15 residues.

The table lists this clone with a count of one. This sequence joins TRBV7-9 and TRBJ1-2; D possibly corresponds to TRBD1 (5 bases). V was cut by 5 bases and J by 5 bases, with 18 bases left in between. This CDR3 has 15 amino acids. Looked up from germline, CDR1 is SEHNR and CDR2 is FQNEAQ (reference sequence). This chain's CDR3 is CASSQVQGGGYGYTF. The CDR3 DNA reads TGTGCCAGCAGCCAAGTCCAGGGAGGAGGGTATGGCTACACCTTC. The variable domain in full, completed from reference TRBV7-9 and TRBJ1-2, reads DTGVSQNPRHKITKRGQNVTFRCDPISEHNRLYWYRQTLGQGPEFLTYFQNEAQLEKSRLLSDRFSAERPKGSFSTLEIQRTEQGDSAMYLCASSQVQGGGYGYTFGSGTRLTVV.

The chain employs TRBV2 and TRBJ1-2; D ambiguous. Trimming removed 4 bases at V and 0 bases at J, with 12 bases between. Germline CDR1 SNHLY, CDR2 FYNNEI. This CDR3 has 15 residues. The CDR3 sequence is CASSVLVTSNYGYTF. CDR3 nucleotides: TGTGCCAGCAGTGTCCTTGTCACTTCTAACTATGGCTACACCTTC.

The V call is TRBV6-5, the J call TRBJ2-7; 7 bases are a match to TRBD2. CDR1 is MNHEY and CDR2 is SVGAGI in the germline V gene. V shed 10 bases and J 6 bases; nucleotides not matched to a gene: 9. This CDR3 comprises 12 residues. This chain's CDR3 is CATGTGGTEQYF. CDR3 nucleotide sequence: TGTGCCACCGGGACGGGAGGAACCGAGCAGTACTTC.

The chain has TRBV6-5 and TRBJ1-6, with unresolved D. Trimming shortened V by 2 bases and J by 11 bases, and 10 bases separated the two germline ends. Germline CDR1 is MNHEY and CDR2 is SVGAGI. CDR3 size: 13 residues. The CDR3 sequence is CASSYGRETPLHF. The DNA of the CDR3 is TGTGCCAGCAGTTACGGAAGGGAGACACCCCTCCACTTT.

The genes are TRBV13 and TRBJ1-1, with D uncertain. V shed 5 bases and J shed 1 base, with 11 bases lying between them. This CDR3 has 14 residues. CDR1 PRHDT and CDR2 FYEKMQ come from the germline V gene (reference sequence). In DNA, the CDR3 is TGTGCCAGCAGCCCACCGAGGCCGAACACTGAAGCTTTCTTT. Its protein product is CASSPPRPNTEAFF.

The chain joins TRBV7-9 to TRBJ2-6; 7 bases fit TRBD1. The CDR3 is 14 residues long. Germline V gene data show CDR1 as SEHNR and CDR2 as FQNEAQ (reference sequence). The junction had 16 bases not matched to a gene; V was cut back by 11 bases and J by 12 bases. The CDR3 here is CAVGATGRFGVLTF. CDR3 coding DNA: TGTGCCGTAGGGGCGACAGGGCGGTTCGGCGTCCTGACTTTC.

The J gene is TRBJ2-7, the V gene TRBV6-5; 8 bases agree with TRBD2. Unmatched junction bases numbered 7, after V lost 5 bases and J lost 1 base. This CDR3 comprises 15 residues. Per the germline V gene, CDR1 is MNHEY and CDR2 is SVGAGI. The CDR3 loop reads CASSTIAGLSYEQYF. CDR3 in DNA: TGTGCCAGCAGTACAATAGCGGGACTTTCCTACGAGCAGTACTTC.

The J gene is TRBJ1-1, the V gene TRBV2, with 7 bases aligning to TRBD1. Losses at the gene ends were 4 bases for V and 4 bases for J; bases not matched to a gene: 12. Germline V gene data show CDR1 as SNHLY and CDR2 as FYNNEI. The CDR3 consists of 16 residues. The CDR3 bases are TGTGCCAGCAGTGGAGACAGGGAAGGGTCGGGCACTGAAGCTTTCTTT. Encoded protein: CASSGDREGSGTEAFF.

This clone was picked up one time. This chain uses TRBV11-2 with TRBJ2-1; 11 bases fit TRBD2. After removal of 6 bases from V and 1 base from J, the junction contained 5 bases not matched to a gene. CDR3 length: 16 amino acids. Germline lookup yields CDR1 SGHAT and CDR2 FQNNGV. The CDR3 DNA is TGTGCCAGCAGGCAGATAGCGGGAGGGTCCTACAATGAGCAGTTCTTC. It specifies CASRQIAGGSYNEQFF.

The rearrangement uses TRBV9 and TRBJ2-2; D possibly corresponds to TRBD2 (6 bases). Trimming took 0 bases from V and 7 from J, leaving 13 bases between them. Germline V gives CDR1 SGDLS, CDR2 YYNGEE. The CDR3 runs to 15 residues. CDR3 bases: TGTGCCAGCAGCGTAGTCGGGAGTAAAGGCGGGGAGCTGTTTTTT. Its protein product is CASSVVGSKGGELFF.

The rearrangement uses TRBV5-1 and TRBJ1-2; 7 bases are a match to TRBD1. Germline CDR1 SGHRS, CDR2 YFSETQ. The J segment lost 7 bases and the V segment lost 1 base, leaving 16 bases of the junction unmatched. This CDR3 region has 17 residues. The CDR3 reads CASSLWGVREGGPGYTF. For the CDR3, the DNA is TGCGCCAGCAGCTTGTGGGGTGTTAGGGAAGGGGGCCCTGGCTACACCTTC. Supplemented by reference TRBV5-1 and TRBJ1-2, the full variable domain reads KAGVTQTPRYLIKTRGQQVTLSCSPISGHRSVSWYQQTPGQGLQFLFEYFSETQRNKGNFPGRFSGRQFSNSRSEMNVSTLELGDSALYLCASSLWGVREGGPGYTFGSGTRLTVV.

The V and J genes are TRBV10-1 and TRBJ1-6, with 8 bases fitting TRBD1. CDR1 is WNHNN and CDR2 is SYGVQD in the germline V gene (reference sequence). This CDR3 has 18 amino acids. Trimming took 0 bases from V and 5 from J; bases not matched to a gene: 9. Written as DNA, the CDR3 is TGCGCCAGCAGTGAGTCAGCGGGGCCGGGACAGGATAATTCACCCCTCCACTTT. Its translation is CASSESAGPGQDNSPLHF.

This clone was counted a few times. The V call is TRBV4-2, the J call TRBJ2-1; no clear D. With 1 base removed from V and 6 bases from J, the gap between germline ends came to 13 bases. The CDR3 loop spans 15 amino acids. Per germline, CDR1 LGHNA and CDR2 YNFKEQ. The CDR3 DNA reads as TGTGCCAGCAGCCAAGTTAGAATCAACGCCAATGAGCAGTTCTTC. It codes for CASSQVRINANEQFF.